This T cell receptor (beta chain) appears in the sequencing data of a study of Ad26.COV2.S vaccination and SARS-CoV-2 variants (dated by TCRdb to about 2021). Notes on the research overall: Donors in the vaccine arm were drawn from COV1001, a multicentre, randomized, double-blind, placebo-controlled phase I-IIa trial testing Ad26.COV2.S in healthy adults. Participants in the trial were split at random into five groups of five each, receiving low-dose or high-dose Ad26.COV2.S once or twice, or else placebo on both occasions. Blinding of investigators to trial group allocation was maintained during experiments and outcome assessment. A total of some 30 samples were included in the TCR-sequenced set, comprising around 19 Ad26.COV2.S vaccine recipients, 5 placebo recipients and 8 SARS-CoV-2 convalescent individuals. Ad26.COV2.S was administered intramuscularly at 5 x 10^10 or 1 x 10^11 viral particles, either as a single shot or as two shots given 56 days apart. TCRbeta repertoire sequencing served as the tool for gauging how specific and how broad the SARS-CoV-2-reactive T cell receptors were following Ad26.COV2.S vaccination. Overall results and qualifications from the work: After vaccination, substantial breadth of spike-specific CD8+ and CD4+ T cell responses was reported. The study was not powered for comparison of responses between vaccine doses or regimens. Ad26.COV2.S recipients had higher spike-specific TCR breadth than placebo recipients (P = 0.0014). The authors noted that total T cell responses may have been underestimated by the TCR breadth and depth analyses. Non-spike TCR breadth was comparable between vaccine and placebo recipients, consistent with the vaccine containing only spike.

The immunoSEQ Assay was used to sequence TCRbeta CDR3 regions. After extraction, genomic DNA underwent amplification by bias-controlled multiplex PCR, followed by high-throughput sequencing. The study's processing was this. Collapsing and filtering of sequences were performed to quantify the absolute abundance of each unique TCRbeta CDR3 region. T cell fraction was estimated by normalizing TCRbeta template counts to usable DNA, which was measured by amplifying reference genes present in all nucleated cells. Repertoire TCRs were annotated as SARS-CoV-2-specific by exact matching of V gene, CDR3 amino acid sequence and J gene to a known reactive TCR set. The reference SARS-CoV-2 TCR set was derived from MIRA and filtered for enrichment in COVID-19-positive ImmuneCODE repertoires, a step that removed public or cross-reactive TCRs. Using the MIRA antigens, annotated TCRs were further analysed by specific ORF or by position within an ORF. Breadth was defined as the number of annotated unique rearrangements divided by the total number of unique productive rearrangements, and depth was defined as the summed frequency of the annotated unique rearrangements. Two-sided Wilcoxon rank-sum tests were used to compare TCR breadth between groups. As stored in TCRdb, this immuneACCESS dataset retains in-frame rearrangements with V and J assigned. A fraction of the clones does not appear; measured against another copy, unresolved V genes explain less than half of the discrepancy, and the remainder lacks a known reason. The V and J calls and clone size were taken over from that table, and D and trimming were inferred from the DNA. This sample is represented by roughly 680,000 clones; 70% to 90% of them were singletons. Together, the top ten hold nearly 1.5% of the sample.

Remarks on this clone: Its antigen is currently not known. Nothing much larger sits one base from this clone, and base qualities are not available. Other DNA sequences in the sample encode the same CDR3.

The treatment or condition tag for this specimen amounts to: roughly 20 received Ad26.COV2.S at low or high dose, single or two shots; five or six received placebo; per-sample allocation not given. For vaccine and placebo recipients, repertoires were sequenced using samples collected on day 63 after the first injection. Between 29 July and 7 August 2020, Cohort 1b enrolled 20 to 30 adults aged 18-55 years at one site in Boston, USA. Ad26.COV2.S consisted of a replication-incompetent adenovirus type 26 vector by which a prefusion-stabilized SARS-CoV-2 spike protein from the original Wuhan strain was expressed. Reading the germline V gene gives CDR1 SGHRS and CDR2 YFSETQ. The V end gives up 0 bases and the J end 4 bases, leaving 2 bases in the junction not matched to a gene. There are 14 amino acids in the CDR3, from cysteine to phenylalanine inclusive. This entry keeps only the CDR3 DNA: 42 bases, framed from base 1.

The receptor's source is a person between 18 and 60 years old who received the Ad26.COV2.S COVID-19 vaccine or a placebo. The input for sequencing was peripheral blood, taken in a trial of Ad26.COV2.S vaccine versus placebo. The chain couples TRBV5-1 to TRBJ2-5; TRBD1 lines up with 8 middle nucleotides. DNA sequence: TGCGCCAGCAGCTTGGCCGGACAGGGAGAGACCCAGTACTTC. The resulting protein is CASSLAGQGETQYF. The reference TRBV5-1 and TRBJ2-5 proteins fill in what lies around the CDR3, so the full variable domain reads KAGVTQTPRYLIKTRGQQVTLSCSPISGHRSVSWYQQTPGQGLQFLFEYFSETQRNKGNFPGRFSGRQFSNSRSEMNVSTLELGDSALYLCASSLAGQGETQYFGPGTRLLVL.